A single sample is the source of the 22 T cell receptor beta chains below, sequenced in a study of graft-versus-host responses after intestinal transplantation. These TCRs' antigens remain unknown. Profiled with immunoSEQ multiplex PCR; TCRdb holds only in-frame clones, not every one. The table includes over 100,000 clones, roughly nine tenths detected once. This sample comprised unstimulated CD4+ T cells sorted from spleen or lymph node cells, obtained before intestinal transplant. These receptors came from a human donor who received an intestinal transplant.

CDR3 loop: CASSLDRNNEQFF. CDR3 sequence (DNA): TGTGCCAGCAGCTTAGATAGGAACAATGAGCAGTTCTTC. This chain connects TRBV11-2 to TRBJ2-1; unclear D gene. The CDR3 contains 13 residues. Trimming cost V 0 bases and J 5 bases, with 5 bases left between them. In germline, CDR1 is SGHAT, CDR2 FQNNGV.

The chain uses TRBV11-1 and TRBJ2-5; a weak D match, TRBD1 (6 bases). Between the trimmed V and J ends, which lost 3 bases and 4 bases, there was a span of 9 bases. Germline-derived CDR1 and CDR2 are SGHAT and FQDESV (reference sequence). The CDR3 runs to 13 residues. CDR3: CASSLWGPETQYF. CDR3 nucleotide sequence: TGTGCCAGCAGCTTGTGGGGGCCAGAGACCCAGTACTTC.

The V gene is TRBV27, the J gene TRBJ2-7, with TRBD1 as a possible D gene (5 bases). The CDR3 extends over 16 amino acids. Germline CDR1 MNHEY, CDR2 SMNVEV (reference sequence). Trimming removed 5 bases at V and 0 bases at J, with 17 bases between. In nucleotides, the CDR3 is TGTGCCAGCAGTACCTCAGGGTCCTCCGCCTCCTACGAGCAGTACTTC. Residues: CASSTSGSSASYEQYF.

The chain carries TRBV9 and TRBJ2-3; TRBD1 aligns across 7 bases. Germline lookup yields CDR1 SGDLS and CDR2 YYNGEE. The junction had 4 bases not matched to a gene; V was cut back by 2 bases and J by 4 bases. The CDR3 is 14 residues long. CDR3 bases: TGTGCCAGCAGCGTTAGGGGGCCCTCAGATACGCAGTATTTT. Protein sequence: CASSVRGPSDTQYF. The variable domain in full, completed from reference TRBV9 and TRBJ2-3, reads DSGVTQTPKHLITATGQRVTLRCSPRSGDLSVYWYQQSLDQGLQFLIQYYNGEERAKGNILERFSAQQFPDLHSELNLSSLELGDSALYFCASSVRGPSDTQYFGPGTRLTVL.

J is TRBJ2-1 and V is TRBV6-5, with 7 bases aligning to TRBD1. In germline, CDR1 is MNHEY, CDR2 SVGAGI. V was clipped by 6 bases and J by 6 bases; unmatched bases: 8. This CDR3 contains 14 residues. CDR3 loop: CASRPRDRFNEQFF. CDR3 DNA: TGTGCCAGCAGACCCCGGGACAGATTCAATGAGCAGTTCTTC.

The chain couples TRBV5-1 to TRBJ1-1; no clear D. Deletions cut 6 bases from V and 0 bases from J, with 9 bases between. This CDR3 comprises 13 residues. CDR1 is SGHRS, CDR2 YFSETQ, per germline. The CDR3: CASKGQLNTEAFF. The CDR3 DNA reads as TGCGCCAGCAAGGGTCAGTTGAACACTGAAGCTTTCTTT.

Concerning this clone: The junction departs from germline at one end; a sequencing error may be responsible. This specimen includes other DNA sequences encoding the same CDR3. The chain has TRBV11-1 and TRBJ2-3; perhaps D is TRBD1 or TRBD2 (5 bases each). Germline V gene data show CDR1 as SGHAT and CDR2 as FQDESV (reference sequence). The CDR3 runs 14 residues. CDR3 loop: CASSLGPNTDTQYF. The CDR3 DNA reads TGTGCCAGCAGCTTGGGACCTAACACAGACACGCAGTATTTT.

The chain couples TRBV18 to TRBJ2-7; 9 bases map to TRBD2. The CDR3 spans 17 residues. V trimming: 2 bases; J trimming: 3 bases; junction bases outside the gene matches: 11. Germline CDR1 KGHSH, CDR2 LQKENI. This chain's CDR3 is CASSPKLAGISVYEQYF. The DNA of the CDR3 is TGTGCCAGCTCACCAAAACTAGCGGGCATAAGCGTCTACGAGCAGTACTTC.

The sample holds one count of this clone. In DNA, the CDR3 is TGTGCCAGCAGCTTAGAGGGGAGGGGCACTGAAGCTTTCTTT. Protein product: CASSLEGRGTEAFF. The gene calls are TRBV7-9 and TRBJ1-1; tentatively, D is TRBD1 (5 bases). Trimming shortened V by 1 base and J by 4 bases, and 10 bases separated the two germline ends. Germline V gene data show CDR1 as SEHNR and CDR2 as FQNEAQ (reference sequence). The CDR3 extends over 14 amino acids. The full variable domain, completed using reference TRBV7-9 and TRBJ1-1, is DTGVSQNPRHKITKRGQNVTFRCDPISEHNRLYWYRQTLGQGPEFLTYFQNEAQLEKSRLLSDRFSAERPKGSFSTLEIQRTEQGDSAMYLCASSLEGRGTEAFFGQGTRLTVV.

CDR3 nucleotide sequence: TGTGCCAGCAGCCAAGAGGCGGTTGGCTACACCTTC. It translates to CASSQEAVGYTF. The V gene is TRBV4-2, the J gene TRBJ1-2; D call uncertain. V was cut by 0 bases and J by 7 bases, with 6 bases left in between. Per germline, CDR1 LGHNA and CDR2 YNFKEQ. The CDR3 sequence is 12 residues long.

The rearrangement joins TRBV19 to TRBJ1-1; D gene ambiguous. The CDR3 length is 14 residues. Trimming stripped 5 bases from V and 2 bases from J, with 12 bases between. The germline V gene has CDR1 LNHDA and CDR2 SQIVND (reference sequence). DNA of the CDR3: TGTGCCAGTAGTCCAGGACTGCGAAACACTGAAGCTTTCTTT. It specifies CASSPGLRNTEAFF.

V is TRBV4-1 and J is TRBJ2-5, with 9 bases that match TRBD2. The CDR3 is made up of 15 amino acids. V dropped 4 bases and J dropped 1; count of bases not matched to a gene: 4. The germline V gene encodes CDR1 MGHRA and CDR2 YSYEKL. Here the CDR3 DNA reads TGCGCCAGCAGCCTTAGCGGGGGAGGCCAAGAGACCCAGTACTTC. Encoded protein: CASSLSGGGQETQYF.

Written as DNA, the CDR3 is TGTGCCAGCAGTTTTCTCCCGAGGACTAGGGAGAATGAGCAGTTCTTC. This gives the protein CASSFLPRTRENEQFF. This chain joins TRBV5-5 and TRBJ2-1, with 7 nucleotides matching TRBD2. Trimming at V came to 5 bases and at J to 7 bases, leaving 15 bases not matched to a gene. CDR3 length: 16 residues. Germline assignment: CDR1 SGHKS and CDR2 YYEKEE (reference sequence).

This chain links TRBV6-5 with TRBJ2-7; 7 bases line up with TRBD2. The length of the CDR3 is 13 residues. With V trimmed by 4 bases and J by 6 bases, 6 bases remained unmatched. The germline V gene encodes CDR1 MNHEY and CDR2 SVGAGI. The CDR3 protein is CASSWTSRGEQYF. CDR3 sequence (DNA): TGTGCCAGCAGTTGGACTAGTAGAGGCGAGCAGTACTTC.

The chain links TRBV7-3 to TRBJ2-1; 8 bases fit TRBD2. CDR1 is SGHTA, CDR2 FQGTGA, per germline. V dropped 5 bases and J dropped 6; count of bases not matched to a gene: 9. This CDR3 spans 15 amino acids. The CDR3 bases are TGTGCCAGCAGCCCACGGACTAGCCCCCGCAATGAGCAGTTCTTC. Protein: CASSPRTSPRNEQFF.

The rearrangement links TRBV10-3 to TRBJ1-5; D unresolved. Germline CDR1 and CDR2: ENHRY and SYGVKD. V lost 7 bases, J lost 2 bases, and 9 bases lay in between. The CDR3 covers 13 residues. The CDR3 sequence: CAINEDGNQPQHF. The CDR3 DNA reads as TGTGCCATCAACGAAGATGGCAATCAGCCCCAGCATTTT.

This chain links TRBV7-9 with TRBJ2-3; 7 bases fit TRBD1. From germline, CDR1 is SEHNR and CDR2 FQNEAQ (reference sequence). The CDR3 loop spans 15 amino acids. Trimming at V came to 7 bases and at J to 4 bases, leaving 11 bases not matched to a gene. CDR3 amino acids: CASTSTGLGADTQYF. The CDR3 nucleotides read TGTGCCAGCACCTCGACAGGGCTAGGGGCAGATACGCAGTATTTT.

The V and J genes are TRBV6-1 and TRBJ1-2, with 9 bases fitting TRBD1. The CDR3 has 16 amino acids. The junction had 14 bases not matched to a gene; V was cut back by 4 bases and J by 8 bases. CDR1 and CDR2 from the germline V gene are MNHNS and SASEGT. The CDR3 nucleotides read TGTGCCAGCAGTGCCACCGCGGGACAGGGAACTAACGGCTACACCTTC. Residues: CASSATAGQGTNGYTF.

This clone was seen only once. The chain couples TRBV5-1 to TRBJ2-7; no definite D call. Deletions cut 0 bases from V and 2 bases from J, with 9 bases between. This CDR3 comprises 14 residues. Germline assignment: CDR1 SGHRS and CDR2 YFSETQ. The CDR3 sequence is CASSLGAPAYEQYF. Written as DNA, the CDR3 is TGCGCCAGCAGCTTGGGGGCTCCGGCCTACGAGCAGTACTTC.

This clone appeared once. The CDR3 DNA reads TGTGCCAGCTCTCCTCAGGACAAACAGTTCTTC. This codes for CASSPQDKQFF. This chain joins TRBV18 and TRBJ2-1; weak D call: TRBD1 (5 bases). Per the germline V gene, CDR1 is KGHSH and CDR2 is LQKENI. The CDR3 spans 11 residues. The V gene lost 6 bases and the J gene lost 13 bases, with 13 bases spanning the gap.

V and J are TRBV6-5 and TRBJ2-7, with D tentatively TRBD2 (5 bases). This CDR3 is built from 14 residues. The germline V gene has CDR1 MNHEY and CDR2 SVGAGI. Trimming left V 6 bases short and J 3 bases short, with 15 bases between. The CDR3 loop reads CASRILGNRYEQYF. As DNA, the CDR3 is TGTGCCAGCAGAATACTAGGAAACCGCTACGAGCAGTACTTC.

The count of this clone is one. This chain links TRBV6-5 with TRBJ1-5, with 8 bases matching TRBD1. The junction had 5 bases not matched to a gene; V was cut back by 6 bases and J by 7 bases. Germline V gene data show CDR1 as MNHEY and CDR2 as SVGAGI. The CDR3 runs 13 residues. The CDR3 loop is CASRDREGQPQHF. In DNA, the CDR3 is TGTGCCAGCAGGGACAGGGAGGGACAGCCCCAGCATTTT.